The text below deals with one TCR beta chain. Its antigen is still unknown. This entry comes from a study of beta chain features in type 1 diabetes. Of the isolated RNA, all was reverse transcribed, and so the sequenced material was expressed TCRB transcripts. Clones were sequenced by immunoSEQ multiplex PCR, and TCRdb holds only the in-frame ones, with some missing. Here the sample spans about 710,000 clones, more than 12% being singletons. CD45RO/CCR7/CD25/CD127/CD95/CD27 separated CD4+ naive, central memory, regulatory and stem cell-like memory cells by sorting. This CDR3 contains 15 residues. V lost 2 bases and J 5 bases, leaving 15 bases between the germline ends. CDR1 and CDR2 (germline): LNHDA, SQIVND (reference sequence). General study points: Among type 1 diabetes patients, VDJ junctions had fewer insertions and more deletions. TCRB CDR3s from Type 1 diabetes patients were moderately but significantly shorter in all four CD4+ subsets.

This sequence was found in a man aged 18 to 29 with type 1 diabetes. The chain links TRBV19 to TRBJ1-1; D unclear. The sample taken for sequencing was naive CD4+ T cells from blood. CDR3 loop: CASSISRQSGTEAFF. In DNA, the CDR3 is TGTGCCAGTAGTATAAGTAGGCAGAGTGGAACTGAAGCTTTCTTT.